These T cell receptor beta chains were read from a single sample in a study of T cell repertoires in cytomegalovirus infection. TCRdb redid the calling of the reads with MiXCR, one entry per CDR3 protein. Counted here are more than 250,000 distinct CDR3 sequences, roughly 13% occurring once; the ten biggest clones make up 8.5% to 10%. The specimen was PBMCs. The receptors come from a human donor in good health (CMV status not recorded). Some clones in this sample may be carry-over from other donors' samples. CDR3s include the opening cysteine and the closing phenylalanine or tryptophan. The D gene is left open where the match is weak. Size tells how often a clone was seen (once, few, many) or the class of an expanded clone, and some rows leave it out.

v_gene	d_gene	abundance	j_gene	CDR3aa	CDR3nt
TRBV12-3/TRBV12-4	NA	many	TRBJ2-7	CASSLARYEQYF	TGTGCCAGCAGTTTAGCGAGGTACGAGCAGTACTTC
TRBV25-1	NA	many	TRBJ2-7	CASSDDGRLYEQYF	TGTGCCAGCAGTGACGACGGGAGACTCTACGAGCAGTACTTC
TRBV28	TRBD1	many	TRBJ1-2	CASGRGGQINYGYTF	TGTGCCAGCGGAAGAGGGGGACAGATAAACTATGGCTACACCTTC
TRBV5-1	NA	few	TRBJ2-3	CASSPGVTVPTTDTQYF	TGCGCCAGCAGCCCTGGGGTGACTGTCCCCACCACAGATACGCAGTATTTT
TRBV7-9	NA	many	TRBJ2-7	CASSSRGGQVYEQYF	TGTGCCAGCAGCTCCCGGGGGGGACAGGTCTACGAGCAGTACTTC
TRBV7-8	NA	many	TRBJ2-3	CASSTGYGTDTQYF	TGTGCCAGCAGCACGGGGTACGGCACAGATACGCAGTATTTT
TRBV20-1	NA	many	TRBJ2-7	CSAGGPLEQYF	TGCAGTGCCGGGGGCCCTCTTGAGCAGTACTTC
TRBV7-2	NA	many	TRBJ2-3	CASSSETGYTQYF	TGTGCCAGCAGCTCCGAGACGGGTTATACGCAGTATTTT
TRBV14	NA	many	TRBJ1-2	CASSQDSVGYGYTF	TGTGCCAGCAGCCAAGATTCGGTCGGGTATGGCTACACCTTC
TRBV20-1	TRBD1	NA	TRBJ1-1	CSAVAGTVNTEAFF	TGCAGTGCTGTCGCCGGGACAGTAAACACTGAAGCTTTCTTT
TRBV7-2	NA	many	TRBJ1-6	CASSLEQLSSYNSPLHF	TGTGCCAGCAGCTTAGAACAGCTAAGCTCCTATAATTCACCCCTCCACTTT
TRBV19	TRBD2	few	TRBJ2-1	CASRNYGRLAGDNEQFF	TGTGCCAGTAGGAACTACGGTAGACTAGCGGGAGACAATGAGCAGTTCTTC
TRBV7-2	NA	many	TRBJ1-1	CASSPRRNTEAFF	TGTGCCAGCAGCCCTCGACGGAACACTGAAGCTTTCTTT
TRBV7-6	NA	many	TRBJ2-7	CASSLALRAYEQYF	TGTGCCAGCAGCTTAGCCCTCAGGGCCTACGAGCAGTACTTC
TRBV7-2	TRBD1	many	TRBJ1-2	CASSKDRGSYGYTF	TGTGCCAGCAGCAAGGACAGGGGGTCTTATGGCTACACCTTC
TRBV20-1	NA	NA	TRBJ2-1	CSASEGVGTWVYNEQFF	TGCAGTGCCAGCGAAGGGGTCGGTACCTGGGTCTACAATGAGCAGTTCTTC
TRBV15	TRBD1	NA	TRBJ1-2	CATSRGQTNYGYTF	TGTGCCACCAGCAGGGGACAGACGAACTATGGCTACACCTTC
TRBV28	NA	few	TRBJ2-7	CASSLTIPGEQYF	TGTGCCAGCAGTTTAACCATCCCGGGGGAGCAGTACTTC
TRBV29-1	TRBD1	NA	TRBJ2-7	CSADRGQGEQYF	TGCAGCGCCGACAGGGGTCAGGGCGAGCAGTACTTC
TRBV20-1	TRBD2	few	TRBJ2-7	CSAQPVELAASYEQYF	TGCAGTGCTCAGCCCGTGGAGCTAGCGGCCTCCTACGAGCAGTACTTC
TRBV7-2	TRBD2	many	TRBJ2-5	CASSLVAGGWTQYF	TGTGCCAGCAGCTTAGTAGCGGGGGGTTGGACCCAGTACTTC
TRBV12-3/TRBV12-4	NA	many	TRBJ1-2	CASSLEGRRHYGYTF	TGTGCCAGCAGTTTAGAGGGAAGGAGACACTATGGCTACACCTTC
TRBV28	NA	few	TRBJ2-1	CASSLGKRQIYNEQFF	TGTGCCAGCAGTTTAGGAAAGAGACAGATCTACAATGAGCAGTTCTTC
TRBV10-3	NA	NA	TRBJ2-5	CAISRSGEETETQYF	TGTGCCATCAGCCGATCCGGGGAAGAGACAGAGACCCAGTACTTC
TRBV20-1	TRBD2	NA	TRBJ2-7	CSAKSSRGLDLYEQYF	TGCAGTGCGAAATCTAGTAGGGGACTAGACCTCTACGAGCAGTACTTC
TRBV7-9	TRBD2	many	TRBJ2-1	CASSLASGGSTKQFF	TGTGCCAGCAGCTTAGCTAGCGGGGGGTCTACTAAGCAGTTCTTC
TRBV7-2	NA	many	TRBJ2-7	CASSFPTFGEYYEQYF	TGTGCCAGCAGCTTCCCGACCTTTGGGGAGTACTACGAGCAGTACTTC
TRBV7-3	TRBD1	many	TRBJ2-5	CASSRDREAETQYF	TGTGCCAGCAGCCGGGACAGGGAGGCAGAGACCCAGTACTTC
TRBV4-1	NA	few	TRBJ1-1	CASSQIGQNTEAFF	TGCGCCAGCAGCCAAATCGGACAGAACACTGAAGCTTTCTTT
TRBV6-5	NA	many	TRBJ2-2	CASSYLAGQNTGELFF	TGTGCCAGCAGTTACCTAGCAGGGCAGAACACCGGGGAGCTGTTTTTT
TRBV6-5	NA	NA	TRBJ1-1	CASSRLGGGNTEAFF	TGTGCCAGCAGCCGCCTCGGCGGAGGCAACACTGAAGCTTTCTTT
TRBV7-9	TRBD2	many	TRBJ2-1	CASSKPGLAGGPVGVQFF	TGTGCCAGCAGCAAGCCGGGACTAGCGGGGGGGCCGGTAGGAGTGCAGTTCTTC
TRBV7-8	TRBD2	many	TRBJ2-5	CASGVGAGVIETQYF	TGTGCCAGCGGGGTGGGAGCGGGGGTTATAGAGACCCAGTACTTC
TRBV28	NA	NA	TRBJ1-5	CASSLVRGRQPQHF	TGTGCCAGCAGTTTAGTCCGGGGGCGGCAGCCCCAGCATTTT
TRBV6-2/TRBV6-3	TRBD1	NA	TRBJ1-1	CASLTPGQYTEAFF	TGTGCCAGCTTGACTCCGGGACAGTACACTGAAGCTTTCTTT
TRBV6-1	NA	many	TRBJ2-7	CASSEAFSQTYEQYF	TGTGCCAGCAGTGAAGCTTTCTCACAGACCTACGAGCAGTACTTC
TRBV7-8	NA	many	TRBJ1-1	CASSLETGREAFF	TGTGCCAGCAGCTTAGAAACAGGGAGAGAAGCTTTCTTT
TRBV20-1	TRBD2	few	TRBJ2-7	CSASGSSGAYEQYF	TGCAGTGCTAGTGGTTCTAGCGGGGCCTACGAGCAGTACTTC
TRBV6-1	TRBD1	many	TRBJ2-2	CASSSLRGLPNTGELFF	TGTGCCAGCAGCTCGCTGAGGGGGCTACCGAACACCGGGGAGCTGTTTTTT
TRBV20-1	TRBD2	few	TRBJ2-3	CSARASTSGGRSSTDTQYF	TGCAGTGCTAGAGCATCCACTAGCGGGGGACGTTCTAGCACAGATACGCAGTATTTT
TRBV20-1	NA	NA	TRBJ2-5	CSSGTKETQYF	TGCAGTTCCGGCACCAAGGAGACCCAGTACTTC
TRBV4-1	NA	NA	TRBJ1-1	CASSQNLGWTEAFF	TGCGCCAGCAGCCAAAACCTAGGATGGACTGAAGCTTTCTTT
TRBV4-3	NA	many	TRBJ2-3	CASSQVGDTQYF	TGCGCCAGCAGCCAAGTAGGAGATACGCAGTATTTT
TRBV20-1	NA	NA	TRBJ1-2	CSATKEGAAPYYGCTF	TGCAGTGCTACTAAGGAAGGGGCCGCCCCCTACTATGGCTGCACCTTC
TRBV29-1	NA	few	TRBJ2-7	CSVSTTGGSPEQYF	TGCAGCGTTAGCACTACCGGCGGATCCCCCGAGCAGTACTTC
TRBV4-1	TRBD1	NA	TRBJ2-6	CASSRSETRTGGSGANVLTF	TGCGCCAGCAGCCGATCCGAGACCAGGACAGGGGGCTCTGGGGCCAACGTCCTGACTTTC
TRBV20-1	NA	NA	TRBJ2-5	CSARVAGANRKYF	TGCAGTGCTAGAGTTGCGGGGGCCAACAGGAAGTACTTC
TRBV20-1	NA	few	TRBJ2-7	CSARDRTGGSNPYEQYF	TGCAGTGCTAGAGATCGAACTGGGGGATCGAATCCTTACGAGCAGTACTTC
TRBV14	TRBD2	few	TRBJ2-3	CASSGGVRGTDTQYF	TGTGCCAGCAGCGGGGGGGTGCGGGGCACAGATACGCAGTATTTT
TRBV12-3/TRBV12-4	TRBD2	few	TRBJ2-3	CASSHLQTSVMDTQYF	TGTGCCAGCAGCCATCTACAGACTAGCGTTATGGATACGCAGTATTTT
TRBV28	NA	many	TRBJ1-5	CASLHGGGPQHF	TGTGCCAGCTTGCACGGGGGGGGGCCCCAGCATTTT